This is a list of T cell receptor beta chains from one sample in a study of human T cells and chemical hapten exposure. TCRdb redid the calling of the RACE reads with MiXCR, one entry per CDR3 protein. In the table there are 65,000 to 90,000 distinct CDR3 sequences, 14% of which are singletons. The source was whole blood, collected in connection with sensitization to the hapten diphenylcyclopropenone (DPC). Receptor source: a woman in her 50s with alopecia areata. Some clones in this sample may be carry-over from other donors' samples. CDR3s include the opening cysteine and the closing phenylalanine or tryptophan. D genes are given only for firm matches. Clone size is shown for a subset of rows, as once, few, many or a class of expanded clone.

CDR3 length: 15
D gene: TRBD1
clone size: .
V gene: TRBV18
J gene: TRBJ1-1
CDR3 protein: CASSRTGSRDTEAFF
CDR3 DNA: TGTGCCAGCTCCAGGACAGGCTCGAGGGACACTGAAGCTTTCTTT

CDR3 length: 17
D gene: .
clone size: .
V gene: TRBV5-1
J gene: TRBJ1-2
CDR3 protein: CASSFLSGREGMGGYTF
CDR3 DNA: TGCGCCAGCAGCTTCCTTTCGGGCAGGGAAGGAATGGGCGGCTACACCTTC

CDR3 length: 14
D gene: TRBD1
clone size: .
V gene: TRBV7-2
J gene: TRBJ1-2
CDR3 protein: CASSSSTGGNGYTF
CDR3 DNA: TGTGCCAGCAGCTCATCCACAGGGGGCAATGGCTACACCTTC

CDR3 length: 12
D gene: TRBD2
clone size: .
V gene: TRBV11-3
J gene: TRBJ2-1
CDR3 protein: CASSLREDEQFF
CDR3 DNA: TGTGCCAGCAGCTTACGGGAGGATGAGCAGTTCTTC

CDR3 length: 17
D gene: TRBD2
clone size: .
V gene: TRBV20-1
J gene: TRBJ2-3
CDR3 protein: CSATGTSGRASTDTQYF
CDR3 DNA: TGCAGTGCTACAGGGACTAGCGGGAGGGCTTCCACAGATACGCAGTATTTT

CDR3 length: 14
D gene: .
clone size: .
V gene: TRBV7-2
J gene: TRBJ1-1
CDR3 protein: CASSPGIQNTEAFF
CDR3 DNA: TGTGCCAGCAGCCCTGGGATACAGAACACTGAAGCTTTCTTT

CDR3 length: 16
D gene: TRBD1
clone size: .
V gene: TRBV20-1
J gene: TRBJ2-1
CDR3 protein: CSARDVEGQEINEQFF
CDR3 DNA: TGCAGTGCTAGAGACGTCGAGGGACAGGAGATCAATGAGCAGTTCTTC

CDR3 length: 13
D gene: .
clone size: few
V gene: TRBV14
J gene: TRBJ1-1
CDR3 protein: CASSQWTVTEAFF
CDR3 DNA: TGTGCCAGCAGCCAGTGGACAGTGACTGAAGCTTTCTTT

CDR3 length: 16
D gene: TRBD1
clone size: .
V gene: TRBV11-2
J gene: TRBJ1-4
CDR3 protein: CASSLRGQSGGEKLFF
CDR3 DNA: TGTGCCAGCAGCTTAAGGGGACAGTCCGGCGGTGAAAAACTGTTTTTT

CDR3 length: 14
D gene: .
clone size: .
V gene: TRBV5-1
J gene: TRBJ1-2
CDR3 protein: CASSDPGSPNGYTF
CDR3 DNA: TGCGCCAGCAGCGATCCTGGGAGTCCGAATGGCTACACCTTC

CDR3 length: 15
D gene: TRBD2
clone size: .
V gene: TRBV24-1
J gene: TRBJ2-7
CDR3 protein: CATSEGTSGSFEQYF
CDR3 DNA: TGTGCCACCAGTGAAGGGACTAGCGGGAGTTTTGAGCAGTACTTC

CDR3 length: 17
D gene: TRBD2
clone size: .
V gene: TRBV7-6
J gene: TRBJ2-5
CDR3 protein: CASSWRRSGRNQETQYF
CDR3 DNA: TGTGCCAGCAGCTGGCGGAGGAGCGGGAGGAACCAAGAGACCCAGTACTTC

CDR3 length: 20
D gene: TRBD1
clone size: many
V gene: TRBV6-5
J gene: TRBJ1-1
CDR3 protein: CASSYSMAGGLISWNTEAFF
CDR3 DNA: TGTGCCAGCAGTTACAGTATGGCAGGGGGCCTTATTTCGTGGAACACTGAAGCTTTCTTT

CDR3 length: 13
D gene: TRBD1
clone size: .
V gene: TRBV29-1
J gene: TRBJ1-1
CDR3 protein: CSTLQDRGLKAFF
CDR3 DNA: TGCAGCACCCTTCAGGACAGGGGGCTCAAAGCTTTCTTT

CDR3 length: 15
D gene: .
clone size: many
V gene: TRBV6-5
J gene: TRBJ1-5
CDR3 protein: CASSYSWGGNQPQHF
CDR3 DNA: TGTGCCAGCAGTTACTCGTGGGGTGGCAATCAGCCCCAGCATTTT

CDR3 length: 13
D gene: .
clone size: few
V gene: TRBV7-9
J gene: TRBJ2-7
CDR3 protein: CASSLSQAYEQYF
CDR3 DNA: TGTGCCAGCAGCTTATCGCAGGCCTACGAGCAGTACTTC

CDR3 length: 14
D gene: .
clone size: .
V gene: TRBV7-9
J gene: TRBJ1-4
CDR3 protein: CASSFGVMNEKLFF
CDR3 DNA: TGTGCCAGCAGCTTCGGGGTCATGAATGAAAAACTGTTTTTT

CDR3 length: 16
D gene: .
clone size: .
V gene: TRBV11-2
J gene: TRBJ2-4
CDR3 protein: CASSGAQELAKNIQYF
CDR3 DNA: TGTGCCAGCAGCGGAGCTCAGGAATTAGCCAAAAACATTCAGTACTTC